This TCR beta chain emerged from a study of blood T cell repertoires in COVID-19. Overall study: Sample material is recorded as cDNA or gDNA derived from T cells, B-cell-depleted T cells, or PBMCs.

Looked up from germline, CDR1 is KGHDR and CDR2 is SFDVKD. The CDR3 is 15 amino acids. J gave up 5 bases and V 5 bases, and 10 bases lay outside the gene matches. Libraries were prepared by immunoSEQ multiplex PCR; TCRdb keeps only in-frame clonotypes and omits some of them. The sample records around 350,000 clones, around 86% being singletons. The source material was peripheral blood. The chain couples TRBV24-1 to TRBJ2-5; 7 nucleotides match TRBD1. The TCR was taken from a human donor in a cohort sampled during active COVID-19. The DNA for the CDR3 is TGTGCCACCAGTGGGGGACAGTCACAGTGGGAGACCCAGTACTTC. Translation: CATSGGQSQWETQYF.